The 21 T cell receptor beta chains below all came from one sample that was sequenced in a study of blood T cells in healthy people across ages. With a J-beta primer mix and a sample-barcoded 5' primer, a second PCR ran 7 to 11 cycles. Using its own MiXCR run on the 5' RACE reads, TCRdb lists one record per CDR3 protein. The sample records about 1 million distinct CDR3 sequences, over 35% being singletons. The sample comprised blood. These receptors were collected from a woman in her sixties in good health.

This chain uses TRBV27 with TRBJ1-2; D perhaps matches TRBD1 (5 bases). From germline, CDR1 is MNHEY and CDR2 SMNVEV (reference sequence). This CDR3 region has 13 residues. The V end lost 3 bases, the J end lost 6 bases, and 11 bases lay between the germline ends. The CDR3 spells CASSFRGTDGYTF. The DNA for the CDR3 is TGTGCCAGCAGTTTTCGGGGGACCGATGGCTACACCTTC.

This chain joins TRBV28 and TRBJ1-1; 8 bases align to TRBD1. The V gene end was trimmed by 6 bases and the J gene end by 5 bases; junction bases not matched to a gene: 11. Per germline, CDR1 MDHEN and CDR2 SYDVKM. The CDR3 is made up of 15 amino acids. Here the CDR3 reads CASRFPTGVGTEAFF. The CDR3 coding sequence is TGTGCCAGCAGGTTTCCGACAGGGGTAGGGACTGAAGCTTTCTTT.

The V call is TRBV4-2, the J call TRBJ2-1; 8 bases agree with TRBD2. CDR1 is LGHNA and CDR2 is YNFKEQ in the germline V gene. J lost 6 bases, V lost 4 bases, and 5 bases had no gene match. The CDR3 is made up of 14 amino acids. The CDR3 DNA follows: TGTGCCAGCAGCCCGGGAGGGGGACTCAATGAGCAGTTCTTC. The encoded protein is CASSPGGGLNEQFF.

The genes are TRBV28 and TRBJ2-4; the D gene is possibly TRBD1 (6 bases). Germline assignment: CDR1 MDHEN and CDR2 SYDVKM. This CDR3 is 14 amino acids long. Trimming removed 5 bases from V and 6 bases from J, with 14 bases in between. CDR3 sequence (DNA): TGTGCCAGCAGTATCACAGGGACCCCAAACATTCAGTACTTC. The encoded protein is CASSITGTPNIQYF.

Note on this clonotype: The junction shows a germline mismatch at one end, possibly a read error. The chain uses TRBV5-1 and TRBJ1-6; the D is unclear. CDR1 SGHRS and CDR2 YFSETQ come from the germline V gene. The CDR3 spans 15 residues. The CDR3 protein is CASGLQSGLNSPLHF. CDR3 DNA sequence: TGCGCCAGCGGTTTACAGTCAGGACTTAATTCGCCCCTCCACTTT.

The gene calls are TRBV27 and TRBJ1-2; D gene ambiguous. CDR1 is MNHEY, CDR2 SMNVEV, per germline (reference sequence). This CDR3 region has 15 residues. The germline V and J ends were trimmed by 0 bases and 2 bases, with 10 bases remaining between them. CDR3 protein: CASSLSSGSNYGYTF. The CDR3 DNA is TGTGCCAGCAGTTTATCGTCTGGCAGCAACTATGGCTACACCTTC.

CDR3 loop: CAISGSGTDTQYF. In DNA form, the CDR3 reads TGTGCCATTAGCGGGTCGGGCACAGATACGCAGTATTTT. This chain connects TRBV10-3 to TRBJ2-3; 7 bases match TRBD2. The CDR3 covers 13 residues. The V segment lost 9 bases and the J segment 1 base; nucleotides outside the gene matches: 4. Looked up from germline, CDR1 is ENHRY and CDR2 is SYGVKD.

The chain employs TRBV9 and TRBJ2-1; a weak D match, TRBD1 (5 bases). The V and J ends lost 0 bases and 3 bases respectively, with 10 bases between them. Germline V gene lookup returns CDR1 SGDLS and CDR2 YYNGEE. The CDR3 is made up of 15 amino acids. CDR3 amino acids: CASSVATGYYNEQFF. The CDR3 nucleotides are TGTGCCAGCAGCGTAGCTACAGGATACTACAATGAGCAGTTCTTC. The full variable domain, in which reference TRBV9 and TRBJ2-1 provide the parts outside the CDR3, is DSGVTQTPKHLITATGQRVTLRCSPRSGDLSVYWYQQSLDQGLQFLIQYYNGEERAKGNILERFSAQQFPDLHSELNLSSLELGDSALYFCASSVATGYYNEQFFGPGTRLTVL.

The sample holds a few counts of this clonotype. CDR3 sequence: CAIRSGTGSLSSYEQYF. The CDR3 nucleotides read TGTGCCATCAGGAGCGGGACAGGGTCTCTGAGCTCCTACGAGCAGTACTTC. This chain links TRBV10-3 with TRBJ2-7, with 9 bases identical to TRBD1. Germline values: CDR1 ENHRY, CDR2 SYGVKD. V trimming: 6 bases; J trimming: 0 bases; junction bases outside the gene matches: 12. There are 17 residues in the CDR3.

The chain joins TRBV12-3 or TRBV12-4 to TRBJ2-5, with D uncertain. The V end was cut by 2 bases, the J end by 3 bases, with 7 bases between. CDR3 length: 13 residues. This chain's CDR3 is CASSLNPEETQYF. CDR3 in DNA: TGTGCCAGCAGTTTAAACCCTGAAGAGACCCAGTACTTC.

The chain carries TRBV10-3 and TRBJ2-1; 13 nucleotides align to TRBD2. V lost 10 bases to trimming and J lost 5 bases; unmatched junction nucleotides: 8. Germline V gene data show CDR1 as ENHRY and CDR2 as SYGVKD. The CDR3 is 15 amino acids. CDR3 bases: TGTGCCACCGTGACTAGCGGGAGGTCTCACAATGAGCAGTTCTTC. Translation: CATVTSGRSHNEQFF.

This clonotype has at least ten counts. The chain uses TRBV15 and TRBJ2-5; 7 positions agree with TRBD2. The CDR3 covers 12 residues. J was trimmed by 9 bases and V by 1 base; bases with no gene match: 2. Germline V gene data show CDR1 as LNHNV and CDR2 as YYDKDF (reference sequence). CDR3 bases: TGTGCCACCAGCAGAGCTGGGAGGGCCCAGTACTTC. Its protein is CATSRAGRAQYF. Using reference TRBV15 and TRBJ2-5 for the parts outside the CDR3, the full variable domain is DAMVIQNPRYQVTQFGKPVTLSCSQTLNHNVMYWYQQKSSQAPKLLFHYYDKDFNNEADTPDNFQSRRPNTSFCFLDIRSPGLGDTAMYLCATSRAGRAQYFGPGTRLLVL.

For this clonotype: Germline is not matched at one junction end, which may reflect a read error. The chain is built from TRBV7-9 and TRBJ2-3; 10 bases agree with TRBD2. CDR1 is SEHNR, CDR2 FQNEAQ, per germline (reference sequence). CDR3 length: 18 amino acids. For the CDR3, the DNA is TGTACCAGCAGCTTAAGGGCGGATAGCGGGAGGAGTACAGATACGCAGTATTTT. This codes for CTSSLRADSGRSTDTQYF.

The V and J genes are TRBV27 and TRBJ2-4; D possibly matches TRBD1 or TRBD2 (6 bases each). The V end lost 5 bases, the J end lost 0 bases, and 14 bases lay between the germline ends. Per the germline V gene, CDR1 is MNHEY and CDR2 is SMNVEV (reference sequence). The CDR3 length is 16 residues. The CDR3 sequence: CASSDEGGPAKNIQYF. CDR3 DNA: TGTGCCAGCAGTGATGAGGGGGGTCCAGCCAAAAACATTCAGTACTTC.

This clonotype was detected only a few times. The chain joins TRBV29-1 to TRBJ2-7; 7 bases map to TRBD1. This CDR3 comprises 14 residues. V lost 7 bases to trimming and J lost 2 bases; unmatched junction nucleotides: 11. Germline CDR1 and CDR2: SQVTM and ANQGSEA. In nucleotides, the CDR3 is TGCAGCGGGGAACAGGGGCAAATTCCCTACGAGCAGTACTTC. The encoded protein is CSGEQGQIPYEQYF.

The rearrangement links TRBV3-1 to TRBJ2-5; TRBD1 is a possible D gene (5 bases). The DNA end lines up better with TRBJ2-7; the J call may be wrong. This CDR3 has 14 residues. Germline CDR1 reads LGHDT; CDR2 reads YNNKEL (reference sequence). CDR3 nucleotides: TGTGCCAGCAGCCGCAGGGTCTTCAACTACGAGCAGTACTTC. Encoded protein: CASSRRVFNYEQYF.

V usage is TRBV2 and J usage is TRBJ2-7; 11 bases agree with TRBD2. TRBJ2-5 matches the DNA end more closely, so the J call is doubtful. CDR1 is SNHLY, CDR2 FYNNEI, per germline. The CDR3 consists of 16 residues. CDR3 bases: TGTGCCAGCAGTGGGCGGACTAGCGGGCACCTGGAGACCCAGTACTTC. Translating it yields CASSGRTSGHLETQYF.

CDR3 protein: CSVTSGTSGRYFYEQYF. CDR3 nucleotide sequence: TGCAGCGTTACCTCGGGGACTAGCGGGAGGTATTTCTACGAGCAGTACTTC. The V gene is TRBV20-1, the J gene TRBJ2-5, with 15 bases matching TRBD2. The last part of the DNA fits TRBJ2-7 better; the J call may be wrong. The germline V gene has CDR1 DFQATT and CDR2 SNEGSKA (reference sequence). This CDR3 spans 17 amino acids.

This clonotype appeared a single time. The V gene is TRBV4-1, the J gene TRBJ2-1; D possibly corresponds to TRBD1 (6 bases). There are 14 residues in the CDR3. Between the trimmed V and J ends, which lost 5 bases and 9 bases, there was a span of 17 bases. Germline lookup yields CDR1 MGHRA and CDR2 YSYEKL. CDR3 residues: CASSILKGELEQFF. Here the CDR3 DNA reads TGCGCCAGCAGCATCCTTAAGGGGGAGCTTGAGCAGTTCTTC.

This chain uses TRBV9 with TRBJ1-1, with D hard to call. Trimming shortened V by 0 bases and J by 2 bases, and 14 bases separated the two germline ends. The CDR3 extends over 16 amino acids. CDR1 and CDR2 from the germline V gene are SGDLS and YYNGEE. The CDR3 sequence is CASSVDDGRVNTEAFF. CDR3 sequence (DNA): TGTGCCAGCAGCGTAGATGATGGGAGAGTAAACACTGAAGCTTTCTTT.

This chain connects TRBV7-8 to TRBJ1-5, with 7 bases that match TRBD1. The CDR3 is 14 residues long. The V and J ends lost 4 bases and 5 bases, in that order; junction bases with no gene match: 5. Germline CDR1 and CDR2: SGHVS and FQNEAQ. The CDR3 region has the DNA TGTGCCAGCAGCTGGAACAGGGGAGATCAGCCCCAGCATTTT. The encoded protein is CASSWNRGDQPQHF.